This T cell receptor beta chain originates from a study of T cell changes during pregnancy in multiple sclerosis. TCRdb's copy holds only in-frame clones and misses some; the assay was immunoSEQ multiplex PCR. Of under 45,000 clones listed, 70% to 90% were seen once; the top ten hold approximately 4%. This CDR3 has 15 residues. The V and J ends lost 0 bases and 4 bases respectively, with 13 bases between them. The sequencing used CD8+ T cells from peripheral blood mononuclear cells, collected in the first trimester of pregnancy. The origin of this receptor is a female donor with multiple sclerosis, enrolled in a pregnancy study. This rearrangement joins TRBV6-7 to TRBJ2-7, with D perhaps TRBD2 (6 bases). TRBV6-7 is an ORF for which the function is uncertain. The CDR3 nucleotides are TGTGCCAGCAGTTACTCGAGCGCGGGACCGTACGAGCAGTACTTC. Translating gives CASSYSSAGPYEQYF.